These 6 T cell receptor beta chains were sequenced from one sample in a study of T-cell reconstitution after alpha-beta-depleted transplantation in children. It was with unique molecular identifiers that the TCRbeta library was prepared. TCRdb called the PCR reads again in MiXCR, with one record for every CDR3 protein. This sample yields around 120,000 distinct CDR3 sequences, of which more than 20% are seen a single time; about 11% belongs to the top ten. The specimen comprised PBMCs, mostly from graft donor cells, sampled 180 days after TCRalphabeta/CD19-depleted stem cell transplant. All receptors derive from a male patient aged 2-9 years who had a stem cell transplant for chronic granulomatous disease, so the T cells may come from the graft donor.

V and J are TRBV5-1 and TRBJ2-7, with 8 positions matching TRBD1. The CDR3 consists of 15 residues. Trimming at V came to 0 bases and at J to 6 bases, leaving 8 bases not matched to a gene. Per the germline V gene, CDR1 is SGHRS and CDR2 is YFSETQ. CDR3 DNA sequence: TGCGCCAGCAGCTTGGCCCCGGACAGGGTAGGCGAGCAGTACTTC. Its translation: CASSLAPDRVGEQYF.

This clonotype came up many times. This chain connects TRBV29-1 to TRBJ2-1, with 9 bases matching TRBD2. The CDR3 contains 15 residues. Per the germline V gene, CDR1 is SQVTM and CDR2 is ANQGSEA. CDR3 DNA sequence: TGCACCACCGAGCGGGGACTAGCTGGGAACAATGAGCAGTTCTTC. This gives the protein CTTERGLAGNNEQFF.

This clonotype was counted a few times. The CDR3 protein is CSALSGREWNEQFF. The CDR3 DNA follows: TGCAGTGCCCTTAGCGGGAGAGAGTGGAATGAGCAGTTCTTC. This rearrangement joins TRBV20-1 to TRBJ2-1, with 9 bases matching TRBD2. V was pared by 6 bases and J by 7 bases, with 10 bases of the junction left unmatched. Germline V gene lookup returns CDR1 DFQATT and CDR2 SNEGSKA (reference sequence). This CDR3 has 14 residues.

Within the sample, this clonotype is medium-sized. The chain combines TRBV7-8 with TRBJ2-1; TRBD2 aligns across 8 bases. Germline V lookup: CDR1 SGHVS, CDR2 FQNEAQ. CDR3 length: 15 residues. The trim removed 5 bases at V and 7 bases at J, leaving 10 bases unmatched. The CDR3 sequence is CASSPGLGSGNEQFF. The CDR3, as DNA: TGTGCCAGCAGCCCGGGACTAGGTTCGGGTAATGAGCAGTTCTTC. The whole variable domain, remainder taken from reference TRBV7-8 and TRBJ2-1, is GAGVSQSPRYKVAKRGQDVALRCDPISGHVSLFWYQQALGQGPEFLTYFQNEAQLDKSGLPSDRFFAERPEGSVSTLKIQRTQQEDSAVYLCASSPGLGSGNEQFFGPGTRLTVL.

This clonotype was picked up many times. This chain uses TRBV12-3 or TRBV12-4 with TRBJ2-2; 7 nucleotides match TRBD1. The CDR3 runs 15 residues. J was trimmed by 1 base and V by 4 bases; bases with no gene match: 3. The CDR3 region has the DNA TGTGCCAGCAGTTCCCGGACAGGGAACACCGGGGAGCTGTTTTTT. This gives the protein CASSSRTGNTGELFF.

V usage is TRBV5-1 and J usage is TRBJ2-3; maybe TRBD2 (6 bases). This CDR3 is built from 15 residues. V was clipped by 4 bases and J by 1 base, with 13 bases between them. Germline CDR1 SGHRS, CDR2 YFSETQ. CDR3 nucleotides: TGCGCCAGCAGCCACCCTCTAGCGCGCACAGATACGCAGTATTTT. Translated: CASSHPLARTDTQYF.